Listed below are T cell receptor beta chains from one sample, sequenced in a study of CD8 T cells in ankylosing spondylitis. TCRdb redid the calling of the 5' RACE reads with MiXCR, one entry per CDR3 protein. The table has 450,000 or so distinct CDR3 sequences, roughly 26% seen once. The sample taken for sequencing was blood, either unsorted or a sorted T cell fraction (not recorded which). The receptor source for this set is a male donor with ankylosing spondylitis. Both conserved end residues are part of each CDR3. Fields, in order: clone size, V gene, J gene, D gene, CDR3 protein, CDR3 DNA. A D gene is named only where the DNA matches it firmly. For some rows the clone size is stated as once, few or many, or as a class when expanded; others skip it.

abundance: NA; v_gene: TRBV19; j_gene: TRBJ2-2; d_gene: NA; CDR3aa: CASSIPPTGELFF; CDR3nt: TGTGCCAGTAGTATTCCACCTACCGGGGAGCTGTTTTTT
abundance: NA; v_gene: TRBV3-1; j_gene: TRBJ1-3; d_gene: NA; CDR3aa: CASSPMGSSGNTIYF; CDR3nt: TGTGCCAGCAGCCCGATGGGGAGCTCTGGAAACACCATATATTTT
abundance: NA; v_gene: TRBV20-1; j_gene: TRBJ1-2; d_gene: TRBD1; CDR3aa: CSVQQGGYGYTF; CDR3nt: TGCAGTGTCCAACAGGGGGGCTATGGCTACACCTTC
abundance: NA; v_gene: TRBV5-6; j_gene: TRBJ1-2; d_gene: TRBD1; CDR3aa: CASSLSGQGRYGYTF; CDR3nt: TGTGCCAGCAGCTTGTCGGGACAGGGAAGGTATGGCTACACCTTC
abundance: few; v_gene: TRBV3-1; j_gene: TRBJ2-3; d_gene: TRBD2; CDR3aa: CASSLSGESPDTQYF; CDR3nt: TGTGCCAGCAGCCTTAGCGGGGAAAGCCCAGATACGCAGTATTTT
abundance: few; v_gene: TRBV20-1; j_gene: TRBJ2-1; d_gene: NA; CDR3aa: CSARGTEYNEQFF; CDR3nt: TGCAGTGCTAGAGGTACTGAGTACAATGAGCAGTTCTTC
abundance: NA; v_gene: TRBV2; j_gene: TRBJ2-1; d_gene: TRBD1; CDR3aa: CASTSGTGDYYNEQFF; CDR3nt: TGTGCCAGCACATCCGGGACAGGGGATTATTACAATGAGCAGTTCTTC
abundance: once; v_gene: TRBV6-1; j_gene: TRBJ2-1; d_gene: TRBD2; CDR3aa: CASRPGLATDEQFF; CDR3nt: TGTGCCAGTCGTCCGGGACTAGCAACGGATGAGCAGTTCTTC
abundance: few; v_gene: TRBV24-1; j_gene: TRBJ2-3; d_gene: TRBD2; CDR3aa: CATSDVTSGRRDTQYF; CDR3nt: TGTGCCACCAGTGATGTGACTAGCGGGAGGAGGGATACGCAGTATTTT
abundance: NA; v_gene: TRBV24-1; j_gene: TRBJ2-1; d_gene: TRBD1; CDR3aa: CATSDPGQGAMSEQFF; CDR3nt: TGTGCCACCAGTGATCCAGGACAGGGCGCCATGAGTGAGCAGTTCTTC
abundance: NA; v_gene: TRBV12-3/TRBV12-4; j_gene: TRBJ1-2; d_gene: NA; CDR3aa: CASSRGTPRSNYGYTF; CDR3nt: TGTGCCAGCAGCCGCGGGACGCCGAGGTCCAACTATGGCTACACCTTC
abundance: NA; v_gene: TRBV6-1; j_gene: TRBJ1-2; d_gene: NA; CDR3aa: CASSPRAAKASYTF; CDR3nt: TGTGCCAGCAGTCCCCGGGCCGCCAAGGCGAGCTACACCTTC
abundance: NA; v_gene: TRBV5-1; j_gene: TRBJ2-1; d_gene: TRBD2; CDR3aa: CASSPLGGSVNNEQFF; CDR3nt: TGCGCCAGCAGCCCCCTGGGCGGGAGCGTCAACAATGAGCAGTTCTTC
abundance: few; v_gene: TRBV7-2; j_gene: TRBJ2-1; d_gene: TRBD1; CDR3aa: CASSPGTGWGSYNEQFF; CDR3nt: TGTGCCAGCAGCCCCGGGACAGGGTGGGGCTCCTACAATGAGCAGTTCTTC
abundance: NA; v_gene: TRBV29-1; j_gene: TRBJ1-2; d_gene: NA; CDR3aa: CSALPLRTANYGYTF; CDR3nt: TGCAGCGCCCTCCCCCTGAGGACGGCTAACTATGGCTACACCTTC
abundance: few; v_gene: TRBV6-1; j_gene: TRBJ2-5; d_gene: TRBD1; CDR3aa: CASSGHRVQGVGETQYF; CDR3nt: TGTGCCAGCAGTGGCCATAGAGTACAGGGGGTTGGAGAGACCCAGTACTTC
abundance: NA; v_gene: TRBV5-1; j_gene: TRBJ2-3; d_gene: NA; CDR3aa: CASNLESGSTDTQYF; CDR3nt: TGCGCCAGCAACTTGGAGAGCGGAAGCACAGATACGCAGTATTTT
abundance: NA; v_gene: TRBV7-9; j_gene: TRBJ2-1; d_gene: NA; CDR3aa: CASGTPFHEQFF; CDR3nt: TGTGCCAGCGGGACTCCTTTCCATGAGCAGTTCTTC
abundance: few; v_gene: TRBV3-1; j_gene: TRBJ1-1; d_gene: NA; CDR3aa: CASSQNRVMNTEAFF; CDR3nt: TGTGCCAGCAGCCAAAACAGGGTTATGAACACTGAAGCTTTCTTT
abundance: few; v_gene: TRBV11-1; j_gene: TRBJ2-4; d_gene: NA; CDR3aa: CASRPRPQGSIQYF; CDR3nt: TGTGCCAGCAGACCCCGGCCCCAGGGAAGCATTCAGTACTTC
abundance: few; v_gene: TRBV27; j_gene: TRBJ1-2; d_gene: TRBD1; CDR3aa: CASSLDRGRGYTF; CDR3nt: TGCGCCAGCAGCCTAGACAGGGGGCGAGGCTACACCTTC
abundance: NA; v_gene: TRBV29-1; j_gene: TRBJ2-1; d_gene: TRBD2; CDR3aa: CSVESVGTSGYNEQFF; CDR3nt: TGCAGCGTTGAATCGGTTGGGACTAGTGGCTACAATGAGCAGTTCTTC
abundance: NA; v_gene: TRBV7-9; j_gene: TRBJ1-1; d_gene: NA; CDR3aa: CASSLGPGLTEAFF; CDR3nt: TGTGCCAGCAGCTTAGGCCCAGGGCTTACTGAAGCTTTCTTT
abundance: NA; v_gene: TRBV3-1; j_gene: TRBJ1-2; d_gene: TRBD1; CDR3aa: CASSQDLSGQGVGYTF; CDR3nt: TGTGCCAGCAGCCAAGATTTGTCGGGACAGGGCGTTGGCTACACCTTC
abundance: once; v_gene: TRBV20-1; j_gene: TRBJ1-5; d_gene: NA; CDR3aa: CSASAGDQPQHF; CDR3nt: TGCAGTGCTAGTGCGGGAGATCAGCCCCAGCATTTT
abundance: NA; v_gene: TRBV6-1; j_gene: TRBJ1-1; d_gene: NA; CDR3aa: CASSIYSQGPTEAFF; CDR3nt: TGTGCCAGCAGTATATACTCTCAGGGACCCACTGAAGCTTTCTTT
abundance: few; v_gene: TRBV12-3/TRBV12-4; j_gene: TRBJ1-5; d_gene: TRBD1; CDR3aa: CASSLVGTGAGAQPQHF; CDR3nt: TGTGCCAGCAGTTTAGTGGGGACAGGAGCTGGGGCTCAGCCCCAGCATTTT
abundance: NA; v_gene: TRBV5-1; j_gene: TRBJ1-2; d_gene: NA; CDR3aa: CASSQGTPRNYGYTF; CDR3nt: TGCGCCAGCAGCCAAGGGACTCCTAGGAACTATGGCTACACCTTC
abundance: few; v_gene: TRBV29-1; j_gene: TRBJ1-1; d_gene: NA; CDR3aa: CSATGHSRNTEAFF; CDR3nt: TGCAGCGCTACCGGACATTCTCGTAACACTGAAGCTTTCTTT
abundance: NA; v_gene: TRBV5-5; j_gene: TRBJ2-3; d_gene: NA; CDR3aa: CASSTGWSDTQYF; CDR3nt: TGTGCCAGCAGCACAGGGTGGTCAGATACGCAGTATTTT
abundance: NA; v_gene: TRBV20-1; j_gene: TRBJ1-1; d_gene: TRBD1; CDR3aa: CSVRTGRDTEAFF; CDR3nt: TGCAGTGTCAGGACAGGGAGAGACACTGAAGCTTTCTTT
abundance: many; v_gene: TRBV4-1; j_gene: TRBJ2-1; d_gene: NA; CDR3aa: CASSQVLVSYNEQFF; CDR3nt: TGCGCCAGCAGCCAAGTATTAGTCTCCTACAATGAGCAGTTCTTC
abundance: few; v_gene: TRBV7-2; j_gene: TRBJ2-1; d_gene: TRBD2; CDR3aa: CASSLVVGRNEQFF; CDR3nt: TGTGCCAGCAGCTTAGTTGTCGGGAGGAATGAGCAGTTCTTC
abundance: NA; v_gene: TRBV3-1; j_gene: TRBJ1-2; d_gene: NA; CDR3aa: CASSLRGGGGLDGYTF; CDR3nt: TGTGCCAGCAGCCTAAGGGGAGGGGGAGGCTTGGATGGCTACACCTTC
abundance: few; v_gene: TRBV2; j_gene: TRBJ2-1; d_gene: TRBD1; CDR3aa: CASIQQGSSYNEQFF; CDR3nt: TGTGCCAGCATCCAACAGGGGAGCTCCTACAATGAGCAGTTCTTC
abundance: NA; v_gene: TRBV14; j_gene: TRBJ1-2; d_gene: NA; CDR3aa: CASSQNPWQDSGYTF; CDR3nt: TGTGCCAGCAGCCAAAATCCCTGGCAGGACTCCGGCTACACCTTC
abundance: NA; v_gene: TRBV7-9; j_gene: TRBJ2-1; d_gene: NA; CDR3aa: CASSLYGSQNNEQFF; CDR3nt: TGTGCCAGCAGCTTATACGGGAGTCAAAACAATGAGCAGTTCTTC
abundance: few; v_gene: TRBV20-1; j_gene: TRBJ2-3; d_gene: NA; CDR3aa: CSARVAFLATDTQYF; CDR3nt: TGCAGTGCTAGAGTTGCGTTTTTGGCCACAGATACGCAGTATTTT
abundance: few; v_gene: TRBV12-3/TRBV12-4; j_gene: TRBJ2-3; d_gene: NA; CDR3aa: CASSYSGTVTDTQYF; CDR3nt: TGTGCCAGCAGTTATAGCGGTACCGTGACAGATACGCAGTATTTT
abundance: many; v_gene: TRBV7-2; j_gene: TRBJ1-1; d_gene: NA; CDR3aa: CASSFKGTEAFF; CDR3nt: TGTGCCAGCAGCTTCAAGGGGACTGAAGCTTTCTTT
abundance: many; v_gene: TRBV12-3/TRBV12-4; j_gene: TRBJ2-1; d_gene: NA; CDR3aa: CASSPQGVYNEQFF; CDR3nt: TGTGCCAGCAGCCCCCAGGGCGTTTACAATGAGCAGTTCTTC
abundance: NA; v_gene: TRBV29-1; j_gene: TRBJ2-5; d_gene: NA; CDR3aa: CSVVEELQETQYF; CDR3nt: TGCAGCGTTGTTGAGGAGTTACAAGAGACCCAGTACTTC